These T cell receptor beta chains were read from a single sample in a study of blood T cell repertoires in COVID-19. The repertoire was sequenced with immunoSEQ multiplex PCR; TCRdb's copy has only in-frame clones and lacks some. This sample has roughly 76,000 clones, with more than 90% found just once. The sequenced sample was peripheral blood. These receptors were taken from a man in his fifties with acute or convalescent COVID-19. CDR3s include the opening cysteine and the closing phenylalanine or tryptophan. Each record gives: V gene, J gene, clone size, D gene, CDR3 DNA, CDR3 protein. The D gene is left open where the match is weak. Only some rows state a clone size, as once, few, many or a class for expanded clones.

TRBV7-3	TRBJ2-5	NA	NA	TGTGCCAGCAGCTTAAGGCCTCCCCCGCAAGAGACCCAGTACTTC	CASSLRPPPQETQYF
TRBV7-8	TRBJ2-7	NA	TRBD2	TGTGCCAGCAGCGGCGGACTAGCCTCCTACGAGCAGTACTTC	CASSGGLASYEQYF
TRBV4-2	TRBJ2-1	NA	NA	TGTGCCAGCAGCCATGAGAACAATGAGCAGTTCTTC	CASSHENNEQFF
TRBV13	TRBJ1-2	NA	TRBD1	TGTGCCAGCAGCCCCGACAGGGGGCGAACCTATGGCTACACCTTC	CASSPDRGRTYGYTF
TRBV15	TRBJ2-1	NA	TRBD2	TGTGCCACCAGCAAGAGCGGGGGGGACGAGCAGTTCTTC	CATSKSGGDEQFF
TRBV27	TRBJ2-7	medium-sized	NA	TGTGCCAGCAGTTTTCTCAACAGTCACTACGAGCAGTACTTC	CASSFLNSHYEQYF
TRBV5-6	TRBJ1-4	NA	NA	TGTGCCAGCAGCTCTCCGGGACAACGAGGATCAACTAATGAAAAACTGTTTTTT	CASSSPGQRGSTNEKLFF
TRBV11-3	TRBJ2-1	NA	NA	TGTGCCAGCAGCGCGGGCGGGATGGGGCATCAGTTCTTC	CASSAGGMGHQFF
TRBV27	TRBJ1-2	NA	NA	TGTGCCAGCAGTCTAAACAGGGAATTCGCATCGGGCTACACCTTC	CASSLNREFASGYTF
TRBV5-1	TRBJ1-5	NA	NA	TGCGCCAGCAGCTTGGCCGAGAATAGCAATCAGCCCCAGCATTTT	CASSLAENSNQPQHF
TRBV5-1	TRBJ2-1	few	NA	TGCGCCAGCAGCGCGGGGCATAGGGATGAGCAGTTCTTC	CASSAGHRDEQFF
TRBV7-8	TRBJ1-2	NA	NA	TGTGCCAGCAGCCTTGACAGAAACCCTAACTATGGCTACACCTTC	CASSLDRNPNYGYTF
TRBV11-2	TRBJ2-7	NA	NA	TGTGCCAGCAGCTTAGGGCCCTCCTACGAGCAGTACTTC	CASSLGPSYEQYF
TRBV5-4	TRBJ2-4	NA	NA	TGTGCCAGCAGCTGGGCCAGGCCGGCGGCCAAAAACATTCAGTACTTC	CASSWARPAAKNIQYF
TRBV6-5	TRBJ1-4	NA	NA	TGTGCCAGCAGACTAGTTGCAACTAATGAAAAACTGTTTTTT	CASRLVATNEKLFF
TRBV6-1	TRBJ2-7	few	NA	TGTGCCAGCAGTGAAGCTGGCGGTACCTACGAGCAGTACTTC	CASSEAGGTYEQYF
TRBV11-2	TRBJ1-2	NA	NA	TGTGCCAGCAGCTTAGATCCATCTCGGGGCTATGGCTACACCTTC	CASSLDPSRGYGYTF
TRBV12-3/TRBV12-4	TRBJ2-3	NA	NA	TGTGCCAGCAGCCCAGGTGCTGTGGATACGCAGTATTTT	CASSPGAVDTQYF
TRBV6-5	TRBJ2-3	NA	TRBD1	TGTGCCAGCAGCCGGACAGGGATAAGCACAGATACGCAGTATTTT	CASSRTGISTDTQYF
TRBV4-1	TRBJ2-3	once	TRBD2	TGCGCCAGCAGCCAAGAGGCTAGCGGGAGAGGTACGCAGTATTTT	CASSQEASGRGTQYF
TRBV19	TRBJ1-3	NA	TRBD1	TGTGCCAGTACCCCGACAGGGTCACTTGGAAACACCATATATTTT	CASTPTGSLGNTIYF
TRBV29-1	TRBJ1-2	NA	TRBD1	TGCAGCGTTGAAGGGAGGGGGCCGAGGTATGGCTACACCTTC	CSVEGRGPRYGYTF
TRBV15	TRBJ1-1	NA	NA	TGTGCCACCAGCAGAGATAGTAACACTGAAGCTTTCTTT	CATSRDSNTEAFF
TRBV29-1	TRBJ1-1	NA	NA	TGCAGCGCGACAGCTGTCATGAACACTGAAGCTTTCTTT	CSATAVMNTEAFF
TRBV5-1	TRBJ1-5	NA	NA	TGCGCCAGCAGCTTGGAAGGACAGTTCAATCAGCCCCAGCATTTT	CASSLEGQFNQPQHF
TRBV3-1/TRBV3-2	TRBJ2-7	NA	TRBD2	TGTGCCAGCAGCCAAGCCGGGGGGGACTACGAGCAGTACTTC	CASSQAGGDYEQYF
TRBV5-6	TRBJ2-5	NA	NA	TGTGCCAGCAGCTTGGCGGGTCCCCGGGGGACCCAGTACTTC	CASSLAGPRGTQYF
TRBV7-6	TRBJ1-1	NA	TRBD1	TGTGCCAGCAGCCCGATCCAGGGGGCGCAGACTGAAGCTTTCTTT	CASSPIQGAQTEAFF
TRBV28	TRBJ1-1	NA	NA	TGTGCCAGCAGTTTAGGGAGGAACACTGAAGCTTTCTTT	CASSLGRNTEAFF
TRBV5-1	TRBJ2-3	NA	NA	TGCGCCAGCAGCTTCCTAGTAGCTCATTTGGCAGATACGCAGTATTTT	CASSFLVAHLADTQYF
TRBV13	TRBJ2-7	NA	NA	TGTGCCAGCAGCTCCGGACAGCGAAACTACGAGCAGTACTTC	CASSSGQRNYEQYF
TRBV30	TRBJ2-7	once	TRBD2	TGTGCCTGGAGTGCACTAGTTTTTGGGGGGGAAATCTCCTACGAGCAGTACTTC	CAWSALVFGGEISYEQYF
TRBV18	TRBJ1-5	NA	TRBD1	TGTGCCAGCTCCGGGACAGAAAATCAGCCCCAGCATTTT	CASSGTENQPQHF
TRBV7-2	TRBJ2-2	few	TRBD1	TGTGCCAGCAGCTTAGATCTAGGGGGCGCATGGAACACCGGGGAGCTGTTTTTT	CASSLDLGGAWNTGELFF
TRBV4-1	TRBJ2-7	NA	TRBD2	TGCGCCAGCAGCCAAGGACTAGCGGGAGCCTACGAGCAGTACTTC	CASSQGLAGAYEQYF
TRBV6-5	TRBJ1-2	NA	NA	TGTGCCAGCAGTTACGGGCGACAGGGCTACACCTTC	CASSYGRQGYTF
TRBV18	TRBJ2-3	NA	NA	TGTGCCAGCTCCGGGTGGACAGATACGCAGTATTTT	CASSGWTDTQYF
TRBV7-8	TRBJ2-5	NA	TRBD2	TGTGCCAGCAGCTTACCTCTCGTGGCGCGGGGGGCCCAAGAGACCCAGTACTTC	CASSLPLVARGAQETQYF
TRBV7-9	TRBJ2-7	NA	TRBD2	TGTGCCAGCAGCGCTAGCGGGAGGCCGTCGTACGAGCAGTACTTC	CASSASGRPSYEQYF
TRBV19	TRBJ1-2	once	NA	TGTGCCAGTAGTCCCCGGCGGGGGGATGGCTACACCTTC	CASSPRRGDGYTF
TRBV28	TRBJ2-7	NA	TRBD1	TGTGCCAGCGGGACAGATCGGTACGAGCAGTACTTC	CASGTDRYEQYF
TRBV19	TRBJ2-5	NA	TRBD1	TGTGCCAGTAGTGGACAGGGGAAGACCCAGTACTTC	CASSGQGKTQYF
TRBV5-1	TRBJ2-5	NA	TRBD1	TGCGCCAGCAGCCTATTAAACAGGGGTCCCCAGTACTTC	CASSLLNRGPQYF
TRBV7-3	TRBJ1-1	NA	NA	TGTGCCAGCAGCTTATACGGGAGTACTGAAGCTTTCTTT	CASSLYGSTEAFF
TRBV3-1/TRBV3-2	TRBJ1-1	NA	TRBD1	TGTGCCAGCAGCCAAGACTTAACAGGCAGGGGGGAGACTGAAGCTTTCTTT	CASSQDLTGRGETEAFF
TRBV7-3	TRBJ2-3	few	NA	TGTGCCAGCAGCTTAACCAGGGGACGGACAGATACGCAGTATTTT	CASSLTRGRTDTQYF
TRBV28	TRBJ1-3	NA	NA	TGTGCCAGCAACGTAGGGGCAGGAAACACCATATATTTT	CASNVGAGNTIYF
TRBV6-1	TRBJ2-7	NA	NA	TGTGCCAGCAGTGAAGGGACTACAAGGGGAGACTCCTACGAGCAGTACTTC	CASSEGTTRGDSYEQYF
TRBV9	TRBJ1-5	once	TRBD1	TGTGCCAGCAGCGCCTCGGACAGGGCGGGCTTTGGGCCCCAGCATTTT	CASSASDRAGFGPQHF
TRBV28	TRBJ1-3	NA	TRBD1	TGTGCCAGCAGGCCGGGACAGGGGTCAAACACCATATATTTT	CASRPGQGSNTIYF
TRBV6-1	TRBJ2-7	once	TRBD2	TGTGCCAGCAGTGAAGGCGGTAGCGGGAGGGCCCACGAGCAGTACTTC	CASSEGGSGRAHEQYF